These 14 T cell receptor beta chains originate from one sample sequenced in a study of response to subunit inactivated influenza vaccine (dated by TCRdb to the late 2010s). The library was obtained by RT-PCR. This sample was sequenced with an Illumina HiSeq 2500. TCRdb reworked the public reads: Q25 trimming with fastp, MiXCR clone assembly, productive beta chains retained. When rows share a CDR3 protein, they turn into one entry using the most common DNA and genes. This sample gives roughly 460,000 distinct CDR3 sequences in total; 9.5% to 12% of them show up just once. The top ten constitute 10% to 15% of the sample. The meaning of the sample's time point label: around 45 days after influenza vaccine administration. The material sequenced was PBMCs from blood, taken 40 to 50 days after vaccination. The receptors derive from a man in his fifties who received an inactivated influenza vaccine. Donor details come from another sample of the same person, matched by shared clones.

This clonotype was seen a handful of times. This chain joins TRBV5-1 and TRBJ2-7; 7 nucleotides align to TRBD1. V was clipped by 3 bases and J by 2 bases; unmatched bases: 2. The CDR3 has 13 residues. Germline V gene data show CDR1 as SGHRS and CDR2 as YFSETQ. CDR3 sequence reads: CASSSTGPYEQYF. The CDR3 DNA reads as TGCGCCAGCAGCTCGACAGGGCCCTACGAGCAGTACTTC.

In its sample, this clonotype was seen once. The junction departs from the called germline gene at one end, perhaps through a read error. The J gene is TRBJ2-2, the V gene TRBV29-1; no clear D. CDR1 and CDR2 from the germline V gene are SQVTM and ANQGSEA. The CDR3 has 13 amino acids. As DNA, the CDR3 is TGCAGCATTGATCCTGCGAATACCGGGGAGCTGTTTTTT. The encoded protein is CSIDPANTGELFF.

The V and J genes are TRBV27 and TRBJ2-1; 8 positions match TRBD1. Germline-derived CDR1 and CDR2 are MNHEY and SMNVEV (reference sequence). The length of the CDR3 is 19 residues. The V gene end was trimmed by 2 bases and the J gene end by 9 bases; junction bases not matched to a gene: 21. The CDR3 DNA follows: TGTGCCAGCAGTTTAGTTTTTGAAGACCGGACAGGGCTAGGGAGTGAGCAGTTCTTC. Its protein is CASSLVFEDRTGLGSEQFF.

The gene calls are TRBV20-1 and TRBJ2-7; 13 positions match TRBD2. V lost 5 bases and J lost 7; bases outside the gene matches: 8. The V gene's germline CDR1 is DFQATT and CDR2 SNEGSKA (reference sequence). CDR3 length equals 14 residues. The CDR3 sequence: CSADPGLAGWEQYF. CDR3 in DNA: TGCAGTGCTGATCCGGGACTAGCGGGATGGGAGCAGTACTTC.

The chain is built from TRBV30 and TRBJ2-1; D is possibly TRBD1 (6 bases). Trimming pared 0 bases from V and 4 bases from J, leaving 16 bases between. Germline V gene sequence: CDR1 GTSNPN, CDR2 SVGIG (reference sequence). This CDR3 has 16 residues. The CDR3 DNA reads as TGTGCCTGGAGTGTACTTGGGACACGGTTTTACAATGAGCAGTTCTTC. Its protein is CAWSVLGTRFYNEQFF.

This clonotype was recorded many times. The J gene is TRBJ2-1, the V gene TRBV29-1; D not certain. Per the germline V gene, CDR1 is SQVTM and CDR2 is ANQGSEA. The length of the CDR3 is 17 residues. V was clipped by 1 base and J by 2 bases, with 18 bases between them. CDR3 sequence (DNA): TGCAGCGTTGAAGCGACTGGAGTCCAAACCCCCTACAATGAGCAGTTCTTC. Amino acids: CSVEATGVQTPYNEQFF.

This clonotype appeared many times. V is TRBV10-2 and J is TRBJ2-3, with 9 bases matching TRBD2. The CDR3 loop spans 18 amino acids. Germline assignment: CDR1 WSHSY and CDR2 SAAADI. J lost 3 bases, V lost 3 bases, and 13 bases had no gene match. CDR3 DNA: TGCGCCAGCAGTGATGGCCTAGCGGGGTCTGGGGTAACAGATACGCAGTATTTT. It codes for CASSDGLAGSGVTDTQYF.

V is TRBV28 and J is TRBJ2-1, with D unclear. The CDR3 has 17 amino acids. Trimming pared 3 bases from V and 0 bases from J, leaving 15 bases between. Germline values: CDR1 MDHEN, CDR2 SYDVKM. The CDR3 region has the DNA TGTGCCAGCAGTTTTCTGGGCGAGAGAAGCTCCTACAATGAGCAGTTCTTC. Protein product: CASSFLGERSSYNEQFF.

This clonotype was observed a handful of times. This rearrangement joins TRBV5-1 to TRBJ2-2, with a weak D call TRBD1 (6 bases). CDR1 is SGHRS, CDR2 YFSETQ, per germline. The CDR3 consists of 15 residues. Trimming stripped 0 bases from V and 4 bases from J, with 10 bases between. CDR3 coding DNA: TGCGCCAGCAGCTTGGGAGGGGGATTCACCGGGGAGCTGTTTTTT. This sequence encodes CASSLGGGFTGELFF.

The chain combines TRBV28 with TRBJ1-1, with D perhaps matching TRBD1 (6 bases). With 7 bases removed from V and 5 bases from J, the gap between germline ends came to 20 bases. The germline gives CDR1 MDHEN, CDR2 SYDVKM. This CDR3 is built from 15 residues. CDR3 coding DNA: TGTGCCAGCACCGTTGAAGGGACAAGGAGGACTGAAGCTTTCTTT. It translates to CASTVEGTRRTEAFF.

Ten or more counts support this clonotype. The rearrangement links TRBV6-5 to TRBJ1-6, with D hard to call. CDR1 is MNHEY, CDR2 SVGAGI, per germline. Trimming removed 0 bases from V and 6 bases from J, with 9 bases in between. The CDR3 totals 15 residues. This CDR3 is CASSYSTEPNSPLHF. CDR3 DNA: TGTGCCAGCAGTTACTCGACGGAACCTAATTCACCCCTCCACTTT.

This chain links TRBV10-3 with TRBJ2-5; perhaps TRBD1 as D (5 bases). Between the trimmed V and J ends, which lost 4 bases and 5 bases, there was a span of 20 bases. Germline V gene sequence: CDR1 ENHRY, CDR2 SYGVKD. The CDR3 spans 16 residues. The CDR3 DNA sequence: TGTGCCATCAGTGTATCCCACAGGCCCTGGGGTGAGACCCAGTACTTC. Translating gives CAISVSHRPWGETQYF.

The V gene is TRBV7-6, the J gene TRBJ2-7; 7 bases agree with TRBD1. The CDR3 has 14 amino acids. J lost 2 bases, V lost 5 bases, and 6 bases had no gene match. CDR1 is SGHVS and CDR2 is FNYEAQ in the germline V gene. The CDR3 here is CASSHKQGTYEQYF. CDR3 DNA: TGTGCCAGCAGCCATAAACAGGGGACCTACGAGCAGTACTTC.

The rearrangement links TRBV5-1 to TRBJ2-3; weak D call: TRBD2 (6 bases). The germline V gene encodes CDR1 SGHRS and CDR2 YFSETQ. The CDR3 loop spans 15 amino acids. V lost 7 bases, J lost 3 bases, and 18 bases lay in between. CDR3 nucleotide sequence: TGCGCCAGCTTTAGCCGGAGGGCCGGGACAGATACGCAGTATTTT. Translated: CASFSRRAGTDTQYF.